The 14 T cell receptor beta chains reported below all come from one sample, sequenced in a study of blood T cell repertoires in COVID-19. Sequencing was performed with immunoSEQ multiplex PCR; in TCRdb, only in-frame clones are kept and a portion is missing. This sample has more than 100,000 clones, with approximately 88% found just once. Specimen: peripheral blood. All receptors derive from a woman of 80 years or more with acute or convalescent COVID-19.

This clone was seen more than once but under ten times. V usage is TRBV27 and J usage is TRBJ2-1, with 10 bases fitting TRBD2. This CDR3 is 15 amino acids long. Germline V gene sequence: CDR1 MNHEY, CDR2 SMNVEV (reference sequence). V shed 3 bases, J shed 7 bases, and the junction held 6 bases outside the gene matches. Here the CDR3 DNA reads TGTGCCAGCAGTTTCGGACTAGCGGCGATGAATGAGCAGTTCTTC. As protein: CASSFGLAAMNEQFF.

The chain carries TRBV13 and TRBJ2-2; the match to TRBD2 covers 7 bases. The V and J ends lost 5 bases and 5 bases, in that order; junction bases with no gene match: 11. CDR3 length: 16 amino acids. In germline, CDR1 is PRHDT, CDR2 FYEKMQ (reference sequence). The DNA of the CDR3 is TGTGCCAGCAGCCTTGGACACCCGGGGGGAACCGGGGAGCTGTTTTTT. Its translation: CASSLGHPGGTGELFF.

Here the CDR3 reads CASTGDDRGLSGYTF. As DNA, the CDR3 is TGTGCCAGCACGGGGGACGACAGGGGACTTTCTGGCTACACCTTC. The chain combines TRBV2 with TRBJ1-2; 8 bases match TRBD1. With 7 bases clipped from V and 7 bases from J, the junction kept 14 bases outside the gene matches. The CDR3 is 15 residues long. Germline V gene data show CDR1 as SNHLY and CDR2 as FYNNEI.

This clone was picked up many times. The V call is TRBV7-2, the J call TRBJ2-5; 9 bases match TRBD1. The trim removed 5 bases at V and 5 bases at J, leaving 6 bases unmatched. The CDR3 has 14 amino acids. Looked up from germline, CDR1 is SGHTA and CDR2 is FQGNSA. The CDR3 reads CASSRGQGMETQYF. The CDR3 DNA sequence: TGTGCCAGCAGCCGGGGACAGGGTATGGAGACCCAGTACTTC. Drawing the rest from reference TRBV7-2 and TRBJ2-5, the complete variable domain is GAGVSQSPSNKVTEKGKDVELRCDPISGHTALYWYRQSLGQGLEFLIYFQGNSAPDKSGLPSDRFSAERTGGSVSTLTIQRTQQEDSAVYLCASSRGQGMETQYFGPGTRLLVL.

The chain joins TRBV19 to TRBJ2-5; D gene ambiguous. V shed 3 bases and J shed 7 bases, with 9 bases lying between them. Germline CDR1 is LNHDA and CDR2 is SQIVND (reference sequence). This CDR3 contains 12 residues. DNA of the CDR3: TGTGCCAGTAGTATCGGCCCAGGGACCCAGTACTTC. This gives the protein CASSIGPGTQYF.

The rearrangement links TRBV19 to TRBJ2-3, with D perhaps matching TRBD1 (6 bases). From germline, CDR1 is LNHDA and CDR2 SQIVND (reference sequence). The CDR3 runs to 13 residues. The V and J ends lost 5 bases and 4 bases respectively, with 10 bases between them. CDR3 in amino acids: CASSSNRADTQYF. The CDR3 region has the DNA TGTGCCAGTAGTTCGAACAGGGCAGATACGCAGTATTTT. Using reference TRBV19 and TRBJ2-3 for the parts outside the CDR3, the full variable domain is DGGITQSPKYLFRKEGQNVTLSCEQNLNHDAMYWYRQDPGQGLRLIYYSQIVNDFQKGDIAEGYSVSREKKESFPLTVTSAQKNPTAFYLCASSSNRADTQYFGPGTRLTVL.

The rearrangement joins TRBV4-1 to TRBJ2-1; 9 bases match TRBD2. Germline CDR1 reads MGHRA; CDR2 reads YSYEKL. The J segment lost 6 bases and the V segment lost 0 bases, leaving 6 bases of the junction unmatched. The CDR3 extends over 16 amino acids. DNA for the CDR3: TGCGCCAGCAGCCAAGATTGGGTAGCGGGAGCCAATGAGCAGTTCTTC. Its protein product is CASSQDWVAGANEQFF.

The chain recombines TRBV30 with TRBJ2-1; 10 bases agree with TRBD2. Germline assignment: CDR1 GTSNPN and CDR2 SVGIG (reference sequence). The junction had 17 bases not matched to a gene; V was cut back by 7 bases and J by 2 bases. CDR3 length: 18 amino acids. CDR3 loop: CAFLGVAGGQDPYNEQFF. For the CDR3, the DNA is TGTGCCTTCCTTGGGGTAGCGGGGGGCCAAGACCCCTACAATGAGCAGTTCTTC.

The chain has TRBV7-9 and TRBJ2-7; 13 bases align to TRBD2. CDR3 length: 17 residues. The germline CDR1 and CDR2 sequences are SEHNR and FQNEAQ (reference sequence). V shed 5 bases, J shed 0 bases, and the junction held 7 bases outside the gene matches. The CDR3 here is CASSQGTSGMSSYEQYF. CDR3 coding DNA: TGTGCCAGCAGCCAGGGGACTAGCGGGATGAGCTCCTACGAGCAGTACTTC. The variable domain in full, completed from reference TRBV7-9 and TRBJ2-7, reads DTGVSQNPRHKITKRGQNVTFRCDPISEHNRLYWYRQTLGQGPEFLTYFQNEAQLEKSRLLSDRFSAERPKGSFSTLEIQRTEQGDSAMYLCASSQGTSGMSSYEQYFGPGTRLTVT.

The rearrangement uses TRBV7-2 and TRBJ2-3, with no clear D. This CDR3 comprises 14 residues. Per germline, CDR1 SGHTA and CDR2 FQGNSA. The V gene lost 0 bases and the J gene lost 0 bases, with 4 bases spanning the gap. CDR3 in amino acids: CASSLAASTDTQYF. Here the CDR3 DNA reads TGTGCCAGCAGCTTAGCGGCTAGCACAGATACGCAGTATTTT.

J is TRBJ2-7 and V is TRBV20-1; possibly TRBD1 for D (6 bases). Per germline, CDR1 DFQATT and CDR2 SNEGSKA (reference sequence). The CDR3 consists of 14 residues. V was trimmed by 3 bases and J by 3 bases, leaving 15 bases between them. The CDR3 DNA sequence: TGCAGTGCTAGTCGTACAGGGCAATACTACGAGCAGTACTTC. Translating gives CSASRTGQYYEQYF.

This rearrangement joins TRBV7-8 to TRBJ2-7, with 9 bases that match TRBD1. The length of the CDR3 is 16 residues. In germline, CDR1 is SGHVS, CDR2 FQNEAQ. Trimming cost V 5 bases and J 0 bases; bases outside gene matches: 8. CDR3 sequence: CASSPRTGVPSYEQYF. The CDR3 DNA reads TGTGCCAGCAGCCCCAGGACAGGGGTCCCCTCCTACGAGCAGTACTTC. The full variable domain, its missing parts supplied by reference TRBV7-8 and TRBJ2-7, is GAGVSQSPRYKVAKRGQDVALRCDPISGHVSLFWYQQALGQGPEFLTYFQNEAQLDKSGLPSDRFFAERPEGSVSTLKIQRTQQEDSAVYLCASSPRTGVPSYEQYFGPGTRLTVT.

The rearrangement joins TRBV19 to TRBJ2-7; 10 positions match TRBD1. This CDR3 contains 15 residues. After removal of 2 bases from V and 7 bases from J, the junction contained 8 bases not matched to a gene. Germline loops: CDR1 LNHDA, CDR2 SQIVND (reference sequence). The CDR3 DNA sequence: TGTGCCAGTAGTATACCGGGACAGGGGACTGAAGAGCAGTACTTC. This codes for CASSIPGQGTEEQYF.

The chain uses TRBV6-6 and TRBJ1-5, with D possibly TRBD1 on 5 matching bases. The CDR3 length is 14 residues. Trimming pared 6 bases from V and 6 bases from J, leaving 15 bases between. Looked up from germline, CDR1 is MNHNY and CDR2 is SVGAGI (reference sequence). The DNA of the CDR3 is TGTGCCAGCAGCTCGACGGGGGACGGTCAGCCCCAGCATTTT. It encodes CASSSTGDGQPQHF.